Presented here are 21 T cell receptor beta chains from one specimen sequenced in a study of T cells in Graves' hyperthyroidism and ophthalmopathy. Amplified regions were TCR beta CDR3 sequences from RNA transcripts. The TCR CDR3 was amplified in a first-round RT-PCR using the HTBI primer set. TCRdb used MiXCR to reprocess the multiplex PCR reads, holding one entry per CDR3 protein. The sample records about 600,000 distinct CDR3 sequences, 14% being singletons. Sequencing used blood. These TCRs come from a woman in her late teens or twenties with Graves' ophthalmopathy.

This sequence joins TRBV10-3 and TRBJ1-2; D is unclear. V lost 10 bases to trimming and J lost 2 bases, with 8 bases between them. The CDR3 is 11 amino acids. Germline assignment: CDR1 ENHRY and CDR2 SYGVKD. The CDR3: CATGLNYGYTF. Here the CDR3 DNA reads TGTGCCACCGGGTTGAACTATGGCTACACCTTC.

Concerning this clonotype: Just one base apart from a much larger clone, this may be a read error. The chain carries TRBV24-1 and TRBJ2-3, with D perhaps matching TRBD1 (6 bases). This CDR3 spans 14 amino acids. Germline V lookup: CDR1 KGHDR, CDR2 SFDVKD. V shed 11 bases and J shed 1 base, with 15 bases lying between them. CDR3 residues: CAIQQGGGTDTQYF. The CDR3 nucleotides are TGTGCCATACAACAGGGCGGAGGCACAGATACGCAGTATTTT.

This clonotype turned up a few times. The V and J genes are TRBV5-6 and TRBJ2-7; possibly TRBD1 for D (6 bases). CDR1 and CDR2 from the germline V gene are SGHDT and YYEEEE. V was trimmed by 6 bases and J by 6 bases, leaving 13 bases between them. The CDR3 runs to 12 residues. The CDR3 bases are TGTGCCAGCACCTCCGGCAGGGGCGAGCAGTACTTC. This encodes CASTSGRGEQYF.

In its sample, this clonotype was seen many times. CDR3 bases: TGTGCCAGTAGCCCCGGGACTAGCGGGTACCTCAAGATGTACAATGAGCAGTTCTTC. Residues: CASSPGTSGYLKMYNEQFF. V gene TRBV19 combines with J gene TRBJ2-1; 12 bases agree with TRBD2. The CDR3 spans 19 residues. The trim removed 6 bases at V and 4 bases at J, leaving 16 bases unmatched. Germline V gives CDR1 LNHDA, CDR2 SQIVND (reference sequence).

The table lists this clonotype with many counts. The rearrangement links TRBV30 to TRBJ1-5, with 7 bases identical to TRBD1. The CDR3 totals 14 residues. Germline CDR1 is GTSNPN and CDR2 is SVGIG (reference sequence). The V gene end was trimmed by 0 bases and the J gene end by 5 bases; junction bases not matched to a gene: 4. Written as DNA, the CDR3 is TGTGCCTGGAGTGTCGTACAGGGGCATCAGCCCCAGCATTTT. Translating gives CAWSVVQGHQPQHF. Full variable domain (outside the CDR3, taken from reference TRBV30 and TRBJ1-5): SQTIHQWPATLVQPVGSPLSLECTVEGTSNPNLYWYRQAAGRGLQLLFYSVGIGQISSEVPQNLSASRPQDRQFILSSKKLLLSDSGFYLCAWSVVQGHQPQHFGDGTRLSIL.

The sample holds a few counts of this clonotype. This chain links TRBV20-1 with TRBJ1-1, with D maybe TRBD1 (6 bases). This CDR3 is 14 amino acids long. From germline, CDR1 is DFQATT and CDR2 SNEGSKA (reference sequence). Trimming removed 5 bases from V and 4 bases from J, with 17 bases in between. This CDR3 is CSAPKTTGGTEAFF. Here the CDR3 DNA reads TGCAGTGCTCCTAAAACGACAGGCGGCACTGAAGCTTTCTTT.

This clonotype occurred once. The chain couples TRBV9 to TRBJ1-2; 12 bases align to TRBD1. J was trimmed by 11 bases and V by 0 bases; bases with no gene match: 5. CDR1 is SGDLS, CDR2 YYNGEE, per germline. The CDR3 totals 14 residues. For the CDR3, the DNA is TGTGCCAGCAGCGTAGCTTCGGGACAGGGGGCTTACACCTTC. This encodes CASSVASGQGAYTF.

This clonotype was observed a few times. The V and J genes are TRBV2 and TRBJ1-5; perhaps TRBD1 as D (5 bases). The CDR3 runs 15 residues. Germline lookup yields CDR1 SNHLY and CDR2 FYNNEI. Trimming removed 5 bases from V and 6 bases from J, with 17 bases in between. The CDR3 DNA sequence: TGTGCCAGCAGTCAGGGATCCAAAGTCGGTCAGCCCCAGCATTTT. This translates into CASSQGSKVGQPQHF.

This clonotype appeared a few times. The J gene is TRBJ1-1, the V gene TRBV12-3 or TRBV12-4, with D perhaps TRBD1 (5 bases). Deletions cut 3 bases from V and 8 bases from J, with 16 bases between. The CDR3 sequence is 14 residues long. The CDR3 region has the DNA TGTGCCAGCAGTTTTTCGGGGCCTTGGGGCGAAGCTTTCTTT. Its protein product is CASSFSGPWGEAFF.

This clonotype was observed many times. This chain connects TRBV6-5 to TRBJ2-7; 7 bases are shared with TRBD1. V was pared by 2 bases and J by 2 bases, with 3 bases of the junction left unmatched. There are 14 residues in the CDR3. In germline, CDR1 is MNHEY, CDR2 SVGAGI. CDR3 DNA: TGTGCCAGCAGTTACACAGGGGACGCCTACGAGCAGTACTTC. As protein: CASSYTGDAYEQYF.

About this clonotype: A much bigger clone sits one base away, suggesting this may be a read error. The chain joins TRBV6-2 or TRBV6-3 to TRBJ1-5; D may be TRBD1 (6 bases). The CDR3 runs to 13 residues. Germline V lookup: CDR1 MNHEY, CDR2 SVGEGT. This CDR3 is CALQGGSSQPQHF. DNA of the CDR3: TGTGCCTTACAGGGCGGCAGCAGTCAGCCCCAGCATTTT.

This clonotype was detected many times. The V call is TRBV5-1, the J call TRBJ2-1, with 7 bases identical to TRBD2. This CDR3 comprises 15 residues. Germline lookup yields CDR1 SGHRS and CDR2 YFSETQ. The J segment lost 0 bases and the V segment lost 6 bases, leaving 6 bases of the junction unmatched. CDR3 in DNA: TGCGCCAGCAAGGAGGGAGGGAACTCCTACAATGAGCAGTTCTTC. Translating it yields CASKEGGNSYNEQFF.

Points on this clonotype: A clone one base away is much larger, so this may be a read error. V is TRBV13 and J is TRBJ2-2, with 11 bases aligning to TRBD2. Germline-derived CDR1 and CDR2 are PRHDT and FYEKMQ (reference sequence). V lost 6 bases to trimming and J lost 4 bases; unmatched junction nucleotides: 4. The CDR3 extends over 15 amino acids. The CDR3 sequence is CASRGLAESTGELFF. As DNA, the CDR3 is TGTGCCAGCAGGGGACTAGCGGAGAGCACCGGGGAGCTGTTTTTT. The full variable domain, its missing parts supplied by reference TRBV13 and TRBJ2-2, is AAGVIQSPRHLIKEKRETATLKCYPIPRHDTVYWYQQGPGQDPQFLISFYEKMQSDKGSIPDRFSAQQFSDYHSELNMSSLELGDSALYFCASRGLAESTGELFFGEGSRLTVL.

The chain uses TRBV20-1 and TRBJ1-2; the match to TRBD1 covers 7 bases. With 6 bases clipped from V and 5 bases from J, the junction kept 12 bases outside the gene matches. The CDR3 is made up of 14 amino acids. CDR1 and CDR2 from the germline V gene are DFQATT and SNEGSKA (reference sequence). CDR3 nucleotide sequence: TGCAGTGCAACCGGGACAGCCTGGGGGTATGGCTACACCTTC. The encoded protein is CSATGTAWGYGYTF.

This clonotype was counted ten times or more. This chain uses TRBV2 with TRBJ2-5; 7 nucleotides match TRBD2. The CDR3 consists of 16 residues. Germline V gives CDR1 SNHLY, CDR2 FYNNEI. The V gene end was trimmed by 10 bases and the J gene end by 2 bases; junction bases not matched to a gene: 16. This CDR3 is CANTARSSGSQETQYF. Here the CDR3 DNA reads TGTGCCAACACCGCACGGAGTAGCGGGTCGCAAGAGACCCAGTACTTC.

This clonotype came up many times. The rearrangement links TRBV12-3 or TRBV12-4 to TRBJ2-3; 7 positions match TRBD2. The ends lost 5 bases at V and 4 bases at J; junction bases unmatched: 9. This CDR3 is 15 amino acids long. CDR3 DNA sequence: TGTGCCAGCAGTCCGGGGAGGGAGCGATCAGATACGCAGTATTTT. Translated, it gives CASSPGRERSDTQYF.

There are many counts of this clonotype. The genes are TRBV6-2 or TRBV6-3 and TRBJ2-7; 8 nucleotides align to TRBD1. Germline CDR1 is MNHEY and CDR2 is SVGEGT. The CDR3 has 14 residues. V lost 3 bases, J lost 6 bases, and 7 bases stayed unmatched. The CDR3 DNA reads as TGTGCCAGCAGTTATCGGGACAGGCTTTTCGAGCAGTACTTC. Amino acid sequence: CASSYRDRLFEQYF.

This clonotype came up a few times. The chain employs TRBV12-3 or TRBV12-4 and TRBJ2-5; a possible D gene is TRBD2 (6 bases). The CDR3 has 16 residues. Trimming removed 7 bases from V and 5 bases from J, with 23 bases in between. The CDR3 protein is CASMGLRLGFLETQYF. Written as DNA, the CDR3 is TGTGCCAGCATGGGACTGAGGTTGGGCTTTTTGGAGACCCAGTACTTC.

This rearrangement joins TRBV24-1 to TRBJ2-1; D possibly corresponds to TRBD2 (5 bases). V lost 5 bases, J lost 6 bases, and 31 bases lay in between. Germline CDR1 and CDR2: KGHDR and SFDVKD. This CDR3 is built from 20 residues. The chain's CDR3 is CATSALHRGINPGSANEQFF. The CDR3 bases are TGTGCCACCAGTGCCTTGCATCGGGGAATAAACCCCGGAAGCGCCAATGAGCAGTTCTTC.

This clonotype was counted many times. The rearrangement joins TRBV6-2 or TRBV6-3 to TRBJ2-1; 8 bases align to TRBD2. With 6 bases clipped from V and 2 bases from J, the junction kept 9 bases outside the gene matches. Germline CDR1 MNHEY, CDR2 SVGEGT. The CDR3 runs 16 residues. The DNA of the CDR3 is TGTGCCAGCAGCCACCTTAGTAGCGGGGCCTACAATGAGCAGTTCTTC. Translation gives CASSHLSSGAYNEQFF.

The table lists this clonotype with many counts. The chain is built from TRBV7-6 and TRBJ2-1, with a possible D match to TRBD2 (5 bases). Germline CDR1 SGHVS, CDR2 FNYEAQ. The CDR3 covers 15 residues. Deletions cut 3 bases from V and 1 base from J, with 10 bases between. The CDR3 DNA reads TGTGCCAGCAGCTTGCGTAGCGAGTCCTACAATGAGCAGTTCTTC. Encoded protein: CASSLRSESYNEQFF.